These 2 T cell receptor beta chains were all obtained from the same sample, sequenced in a study of post-analysis software for immune sequencing data. Libraries were made from TCR beta cDNA, and they carried unique molecular identifiers. Using its own MiXCR run on the PCR reads, TCRdb lists one record per CDR3 protein. The sample lists a few hundred thousand distinct CDR3 sequences, approximately 37% occurring once. No antigen is known for these receptors. The study, taken as a whole, reports: There were five TRBV segments more frequent in patients than controls, and TRBV5-6, TRBV5-1 and TRBV20-1 were among them.

The sample consisted of blood. The source of these receptors is a girl aged 2 to 9 with multiple sclerosis.

This clonotype has only a few counts. The chain is built from TRBV18 and TRBJ2-3; 8 bases are a match to TRBD1. Unmatched junction bases numbered 6, after V lost 5 bases and J lost 2 bases. Germline V gene lookup returns CDR1 KGHSH and CDR2 LQKENI. The length of the CDR3 is 15 residues. The DNA for the CDR3 is TGTGCCAGCTCAAGACAGGGGTTTTCCACAGATACGCAGTATTTT. It translates to CASSRQGFSTDTQYF.

This rearrangement joins TRBV5-1 to TRBJ2-7; tentative D call: TRBD2 (8 bases). V was pared by 3 bases and J by 3 bases, with 16 bases between. CDR1 and CDR2 (germline): SGHRS, YFSETQ. CDR3 length: 15 amino acids. The CDR3 bases are TGCGCCAGCAGCTCGGGGGGGACAGCGAACTACGAGCAGTACTTC. Protein product: CASSSGGTANYEQYF.